This T cell receptor beta chain was captured in a study of blood T cell repertoires in COVID-19 (dated by TCRdb to the early 2020s). About the study as a whole: Samples from collaborators originated in the United States, Italy and Spain and spanned both the acute and convalescent phases of COVID-19. The samples were drawn from two sources: the first 160 participants of the ongoing ImmuneRACE study, and some 1,300 subjects contributed by 6 global collaborators. A freely available public database, intended as a resource for researchers studying the immune response to SARS-CoV-2, is where the repertoires were released. The material from the prospective study consisted of cDNA or gDNA derived from T cells, B-cell-depleted T cells, or PBMCs. A de-identified subject ID, COVID-19 status, age in years and sex were almost always included in the sample metadata. HLA class I and class II types, where available, came from metadata supplied by the sample provider rather than from assay-based typing. Deeply sampled blood TCRbeta repertoires from subjects exposed to, actively infected with, or recovered from COVID-19 were included in the dataset. Overall study results and their limits: Clinical and demographic metadata were provided uncurated, with the amount varying by source and participant.

TCRbeta CDR3 regions were amplified from genomic DNA by means of the immunoSEQ Assay, a bias-controlled multiplex PCR. Turning to the authors' computational methods: The number of nucleated cells in each sample was estimated by amplification of reference gene primers within the assay. Sequence reads were collapsed and filtered to measure the absolute abundance of every unique TCRbeta CDR3 rearrangement. For each sample, productive Simpson clonality was calculated as the square root of Simpson's diversity index across productive rearrangements. TCRdb mirrors the immuneACCESS table, restricted to in-frame sequences. Some clones are absent from its copies; in checked studies, under half trace to an unresolved V gene, and the reason for the others is unknown. Clonal size and the V and J genes are those of that table, whereas D and trimming came from the DNA. The sample table contains about 350,000 clones; only one count was recorded for about nine tenths of them. The ten biggest clones cover approximately 1% of the sample.

From the cysteine through the phenylalanine, the CDR3 covers 15 amino acids. CDR3 DNA only is kept here, 45 bases in frame from base 1. CDR1 and CDR2 are drawn from the germline V gene (reference sequence): MNHEY, SMNVEV. The V end gives up 5 bases and the J end 8 bases, leaving 12 bases in the junction not matched to a gene. In the prospective study, participants were about 18 to 95 years old, resided in about two dozen geographic areas of the United States, and were enrolled through a virtual design. Cohort assignment in the prospective study relied on participant-reported clinical history from a screening survey and a study questionnaire. Exposed participants had been in contact with someone with a PCR-confirmed or clinician-diagnosed COVID-19 case within 2 weeks of study entry. In the prospective study, whole blood, serum and a nasopharyngeal or oropharyngeal swab were collected from each participant by mobile phlebotomists. Participants in the prospective study had the option to provide additional blood draws and questionnaires over a 2-month period. Blood samples from the prospective study were shipped frozen or at room temperature prior to DNA extraction.

Only one count was recorded for this clone. There is no known antigen for this receptor. No much larger clone is present one base from it, and per-base qualities are unavailable. The sequence came from a woman in her 30s who had been exposed to COVID-19. Recombination linked TRBV27 to TRBJ1-2; TRBD1 lines up with 9 middle nucleotides. The sample was PBMCs or T cells enriched from blood (not recorded which). CDR3 sequence: CASSATGTGFFGYTF. The sequenced DNA: TGTGCCAGCAGTGCGACCGGGACAGGGTTTTTCGGCTACACCTTC.